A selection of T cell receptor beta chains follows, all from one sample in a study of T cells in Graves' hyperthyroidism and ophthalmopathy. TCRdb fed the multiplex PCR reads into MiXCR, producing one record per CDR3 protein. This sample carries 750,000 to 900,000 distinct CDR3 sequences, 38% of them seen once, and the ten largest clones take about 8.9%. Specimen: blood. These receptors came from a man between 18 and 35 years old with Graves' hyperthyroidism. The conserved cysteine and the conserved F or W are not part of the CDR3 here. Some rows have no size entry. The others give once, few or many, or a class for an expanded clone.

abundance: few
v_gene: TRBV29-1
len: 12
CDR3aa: SVAGFGTTYGYT

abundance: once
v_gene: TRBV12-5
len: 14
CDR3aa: ASGFSPTGQRYGYT

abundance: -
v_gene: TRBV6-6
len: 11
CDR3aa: ASSESMVYGYT

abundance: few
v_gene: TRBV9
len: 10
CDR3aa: ASSSIGDEQY

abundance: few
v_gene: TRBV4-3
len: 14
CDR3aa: ASSQVEQRSGNTIY

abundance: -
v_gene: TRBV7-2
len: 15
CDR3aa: ASSLAGTGTGGEKLF

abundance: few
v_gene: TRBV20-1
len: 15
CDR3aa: SARDRRTLEGNQPQH

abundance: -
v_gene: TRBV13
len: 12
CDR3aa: ASSSLGVESPLH

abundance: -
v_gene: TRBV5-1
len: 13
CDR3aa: ASVKGTGTQETQY

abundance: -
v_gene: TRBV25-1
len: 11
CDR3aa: AGRGAGADTQY

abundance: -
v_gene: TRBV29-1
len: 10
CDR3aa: SVEDLGGSYT

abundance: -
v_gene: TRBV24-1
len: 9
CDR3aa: ATSDAGDRI

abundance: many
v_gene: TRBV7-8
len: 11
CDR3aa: ASSSQEYYGYT

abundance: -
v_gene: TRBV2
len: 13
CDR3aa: ASRPRDRPSYEQY

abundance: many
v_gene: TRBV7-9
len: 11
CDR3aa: ASSPADRFEQY

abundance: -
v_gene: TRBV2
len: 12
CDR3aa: ASSSYRSLETQY

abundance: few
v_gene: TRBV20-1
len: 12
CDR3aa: SARDSGGPEKLF

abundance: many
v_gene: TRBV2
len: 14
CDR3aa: ASSFFDLGPGKTQY

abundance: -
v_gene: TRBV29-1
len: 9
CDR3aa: SVEPRRTEA

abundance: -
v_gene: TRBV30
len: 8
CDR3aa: AEGSTEAF

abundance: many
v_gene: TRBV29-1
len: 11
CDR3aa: SFRSPAGFEQY

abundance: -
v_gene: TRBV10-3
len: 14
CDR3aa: ASRPDRTDSGNTIY

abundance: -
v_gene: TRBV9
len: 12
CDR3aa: ASSVAPLNYGQY

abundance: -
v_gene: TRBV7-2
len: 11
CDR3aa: ASSPNSLHEQY

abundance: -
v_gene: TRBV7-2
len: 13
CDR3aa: ASSLLAVAPYEQY

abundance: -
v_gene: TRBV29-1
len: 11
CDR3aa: SVVAGGTDTQY

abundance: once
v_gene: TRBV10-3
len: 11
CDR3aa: AISERGYNEQF

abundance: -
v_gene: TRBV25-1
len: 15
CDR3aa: ASSPPRTGVSGNTIY

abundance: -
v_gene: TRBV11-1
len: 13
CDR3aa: ASSLLRTGQEPQH

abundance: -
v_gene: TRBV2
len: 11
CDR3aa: ASSYDPGREQY

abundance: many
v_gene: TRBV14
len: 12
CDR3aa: ASSQVVQGVDYT

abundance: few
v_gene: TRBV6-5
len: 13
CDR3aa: ASTLDGRPNSPLH

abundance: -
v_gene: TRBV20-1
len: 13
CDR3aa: SARDFGTTGNTIY

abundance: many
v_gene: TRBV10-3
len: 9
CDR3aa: AISSGKEQY

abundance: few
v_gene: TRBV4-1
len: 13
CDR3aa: ASSQEPYSNQPQH

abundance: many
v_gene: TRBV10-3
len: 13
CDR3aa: AISDSGQLQETQY

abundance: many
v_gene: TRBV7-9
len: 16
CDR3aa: ASSLTGQGVLVGNTIY

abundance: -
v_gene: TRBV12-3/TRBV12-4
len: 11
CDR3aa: ASSFRTELALH

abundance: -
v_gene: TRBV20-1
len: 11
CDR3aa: SGIRDNENIQY

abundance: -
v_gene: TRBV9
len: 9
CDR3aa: ASSVDSNQH